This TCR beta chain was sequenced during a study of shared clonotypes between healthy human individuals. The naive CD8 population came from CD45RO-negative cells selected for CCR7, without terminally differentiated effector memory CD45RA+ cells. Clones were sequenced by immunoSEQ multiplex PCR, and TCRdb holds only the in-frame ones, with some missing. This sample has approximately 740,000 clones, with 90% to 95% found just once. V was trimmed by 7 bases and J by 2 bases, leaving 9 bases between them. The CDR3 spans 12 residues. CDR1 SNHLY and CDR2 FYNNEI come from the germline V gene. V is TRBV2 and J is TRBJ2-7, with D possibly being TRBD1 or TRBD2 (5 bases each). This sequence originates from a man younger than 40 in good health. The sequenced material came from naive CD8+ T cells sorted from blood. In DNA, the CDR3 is TGTGCCAGCATTCGGGGACCCTACGAGCAGTACTTC. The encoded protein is CASIRGPYEQYF.